These 10 T cell receptor beta chains were sequenced from one sample in a study of T cell changes during pregnancy in multiple sclerosis. TCRdb's copy holds only in-frame clones and misses some; the assay was immunoSEQ multiplex PCR. The sample has around 92,000 clones; 90% to 95% are singletons. The sample was peripheral blood, taken in the first trimester of pregnancy. These TCRs come from a female donor with multiple sclerosis, enrolled in a pregnancy study.

The chain combines TRBV5-6 with TRBJ1-1, with D possibly matching TRBD1 (5 bases). The CDR3 sequence is 13 residues long. Germline-derived CDR1 and CDR2 are SGHDT and YYEEEE. V was pared by 0 bases and J by 7 bases, with 10 bases between. The CDR3 DNA reads TGTGCCAGCAGCTTGGGCGGGGCAGTTGAAGCTTTCTTT. It is translated as CASSLGGAVEAFF.

The rearrangement links TRBV6-5 to TRBJ1-2, with D unclear. The ends were cut back, 2 bases at V and 2 bases at J, with 15 bases in the middle. Per the germline V gene, CDR1 is MNHEY and CDR2 is SVGAGI. CDR3 size: 16 residues. The CDR3 sequence is CASSYEVRPKNYGYTF. CDR3 bases: TGTGCCAGCAGTTACGAGGTGCGCCCAAAAAACTATGGCTACACCTTC.

The chain links TRBV27 to TRBJ2-1; no definite D call. V shed 2 bases and J shed 3 bases, with 14 bases lying between them. This CDR3 comprises 16 residues. Germline-derived CDR1 and CDR2 are MNHEY and SMNVEV (reference sequence). This CDR3 is CASSLEWATIYNEQFF. CDR3 bases: TGTGCCAGCAGTTTAGAATGGGCGACAATCTACAATGAGCAGTTCTTC.

V is TRBV11-2 and J is TRBJ1-1; 9 nucleotides agree with TRBD1. V was clipped by 5 bases and J by 4 bases; unmatched bases: 11. This CDR3 has 16 amino acids. Germline V lookup: CDR1 SGHAT, CDR2 FQNNGV. The CDR3: CASSGRDRVKGTEAFF. CDR3 nucleotides: TGTGCCAGCAGCGGCCGGGACAGGGTTAAAGGCACTGAAGCTTTCTTT.

Turning to this clone: This same CDR3 is encoded by further DNA sequences in the sample. This sequence joins TRBV29-1 and TRBJ1-1; TRBD1 matches at 7 bases. With V trimmed by 6 bases and J by 0 bases, 1 base remained unmatched. The CDR3 covers 12 residues. Germline V gives CDR1 SQVTM, CDR2 ANQGSEA. CDR3 residues: CSVGQLNTEAFF. CDR3 nucleotide sequence: TGCAGCGTGGGACAGCTGAACACTGAAGCTTTCTTT.

The rearrangement joins TRBV27 to TRBJ2-7; 9 bases map to TRBD1. Germline V CDR1 and CDR2: MNHEY, SMNVEV (reference sequence). V lost 5 bases and J lost 5; bases outside the gene matches: 4. The CDR3 has 13 amino acids. Here the CDR3 reads CASSPGQGNEQYF. CDR3 sequence (DNA): TGTGCCAGCAGTCCGGGACAGGGTAACGAGCAGTACTTC.

The CDR3 region has the DNA TGTGCCAGCAGCTTGGAGGGGACAGGGCTTATCGGGGCTGAAGCTTTCTTT. Encoded protein: CASSLEGTGLIGAEAFF. The V call is TRBV5-4, the J call TRBJ1-1, with TRBD1 matching over 9 bases. CDR3 size: 17 residues. Looked up from germline, CDR1 is SGHNT and CDR2 is YYREEE (reference sequence). Unmatched junction bases numbered 12, after V lost 0 bases and J lost 6 bases. Supplemented by reference TRBV5-4 and TRBJ1-1, the full variable domain reads ETGVTQSPTHLIKTRGQQVTLRCSSQSGHNTVSWYQQALGQGPQFIFQYYREEENGRGNFPPRFSGLQFPNYSSELNVNALELDDSALYLCASSLEGTGLIGAEAFFGQGTRLTVV.

The CDR3 protein is CASSPEVGANVLTF. The CDR3 bases are TGTGCCAGCAGCCCCGAGGTAGGGGCCAACGTCCTGACTTTC. The chain employs TRBV7-3 and TRBJ2-6; unclear D gene. Germline CDR1 SGHTA, CDR2 FQGTGA. This CDR3 contains 14 residues. V was pared by 5 bases and J by 4 bases, with 9 bases between. Filled out from reference TRBV7-3 and TRBJ2-6, the complete variable domain reads GAGVSQTPSNKVTEKGKYVELRCDPISGHTALYWYRQSLGQGPEFLIYFQGTGAADDSGLPNDRFFAVRPEGSVSTLKIQRTERGDSAVYLCASSPEVGANVLTFGAGSRLTVL.

This chain connects TRBV14 to TRBJ2-5, with TRBD1 matching over 8 bases. The DNA end is more similar to TRBJ2-7, so the J call may be wrong. Per germline, CDR1 SGHDN and CDR2 FVKESK. The CDR3 runs to 19 residues. CDR3 region: CASSQDPLLTGGIPYEQYF. Written as DNA, the CDR3 is TGTGCCAGCAGCCAAGACCCCCTCCTTACAGGGGGAATCCCCTACGAGCAGTACTTC.

The chain has TRBV6-5 and TRBJ2-2; 11 nucleotides agree with TRBD2. J lost 7 bases, V lost 4 bases, and 8 bases had no gene match. CDR1 is MNHEY, CDR2 SVGAGI, per germline. The CDR3 covers 16 residues. The CDR3 nucleotides read TGTGCCAGCAGTTTCCTTAGCGGGGGGGCTTACGGGGAGCTGTTTTTT. It is translated as CASSFLSGGAYGELFF.